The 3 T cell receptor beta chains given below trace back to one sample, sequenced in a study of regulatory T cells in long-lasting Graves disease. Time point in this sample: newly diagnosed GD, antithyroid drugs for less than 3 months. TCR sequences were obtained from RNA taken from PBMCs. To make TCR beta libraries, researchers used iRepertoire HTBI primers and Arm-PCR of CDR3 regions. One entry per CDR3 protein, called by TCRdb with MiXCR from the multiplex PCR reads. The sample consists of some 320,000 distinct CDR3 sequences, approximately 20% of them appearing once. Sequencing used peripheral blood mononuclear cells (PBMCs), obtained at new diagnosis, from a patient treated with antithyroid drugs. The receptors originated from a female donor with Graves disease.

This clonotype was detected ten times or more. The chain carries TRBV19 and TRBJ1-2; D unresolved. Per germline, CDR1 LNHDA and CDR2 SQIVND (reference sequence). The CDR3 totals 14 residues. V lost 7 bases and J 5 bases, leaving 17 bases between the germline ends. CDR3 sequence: CASTDLTGSYGYTF. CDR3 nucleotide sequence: TGTGCCAGTACCGATCTGACTGGTTCATATGGCTACACCTTC.

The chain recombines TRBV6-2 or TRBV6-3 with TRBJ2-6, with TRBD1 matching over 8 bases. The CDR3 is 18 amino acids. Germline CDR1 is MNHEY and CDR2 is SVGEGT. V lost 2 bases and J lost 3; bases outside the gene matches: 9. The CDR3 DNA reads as TGTGCCAGCAGTTACCTGACAGGGGTTGGGGTTGGGGCCAACGTCCTGACTTTC. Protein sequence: CASSYLTGVGVGANVLTF.

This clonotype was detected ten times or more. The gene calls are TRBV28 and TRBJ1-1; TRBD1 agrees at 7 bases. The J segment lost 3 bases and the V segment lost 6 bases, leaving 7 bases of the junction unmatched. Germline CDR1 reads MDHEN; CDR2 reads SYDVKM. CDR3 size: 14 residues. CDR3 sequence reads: CASSPQTGYTEAFF. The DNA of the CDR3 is TGTGCCAGCAGCCCGCAGACAGGGTACACTGAAGCTTTCTTT.